The clone carrying this T cell receptor beta chain appeared once. Its target is not known. The data are from a study of T cell responses to AZD1222 COVID-19 vaccine. Study-level results: No day 14 peak samples; only post-peak repertoires were characterized. Donors in the cohort were predominantly white British and more often female, and clonal diversity was possibly underestimated. Across the whole spike, CD4 TCRs peaked at regions 160-218 and 743-854. Variant regions that are unmutated are reportedly the target of nearly half of spike-specific TCRs.

Clones were sequenced by immunoSEQ multiplex PCR, and TCRdb holds only the in-frame ones, with some missing. This table has some 170,000 clones, 90% to 95% appearing once. The receptor was isolated from an adult who received the MenACWY meningococcal vaccine as a control. This sample comprised peripheral blood, obtained 28 days after the second dose of the MenACWY control vaccine.

CDR3 sequence: CASSQDFAGFYGYTF. In nucleotides, the CDR3 is TGTGCCAGCAGCCAGGATTTTGCGGGGTTCTATGGCTACACCTTC. J is TRBJ1-2 and V is TRBV4-2; no definite D call. The CDR3 runs to 15 residues. CDR1 and CDR2 (germline): LGHNA, YNFKEQ. The V and J ends lost 3 bases and 4 bases respectively, with 15 bases between them.